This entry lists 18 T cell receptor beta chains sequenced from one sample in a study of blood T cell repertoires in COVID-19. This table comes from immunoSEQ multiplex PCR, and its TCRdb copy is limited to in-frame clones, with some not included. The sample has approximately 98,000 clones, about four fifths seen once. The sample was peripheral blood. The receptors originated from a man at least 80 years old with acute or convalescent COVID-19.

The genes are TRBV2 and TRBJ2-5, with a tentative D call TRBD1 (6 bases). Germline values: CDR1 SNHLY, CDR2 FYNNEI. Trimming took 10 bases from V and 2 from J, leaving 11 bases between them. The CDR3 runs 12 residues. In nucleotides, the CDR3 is TGTGCCACTTCCGGACAGCAAGAGACCCAGTACTTC. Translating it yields CATSGQQETQYF.

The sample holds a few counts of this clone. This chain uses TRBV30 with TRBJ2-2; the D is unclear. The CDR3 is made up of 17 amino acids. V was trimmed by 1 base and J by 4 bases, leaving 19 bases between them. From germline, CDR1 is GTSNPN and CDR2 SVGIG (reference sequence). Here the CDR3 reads CAWSDPVKRAITGELFF. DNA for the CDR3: TGTGCCTGGAGTGATCCGGTAAAGCGAGCCATCACCGGGGAGCTGTTTTTT.

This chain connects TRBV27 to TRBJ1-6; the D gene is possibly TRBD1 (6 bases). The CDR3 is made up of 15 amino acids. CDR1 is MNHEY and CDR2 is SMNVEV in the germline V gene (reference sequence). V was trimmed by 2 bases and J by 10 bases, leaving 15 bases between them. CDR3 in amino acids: CASSLMPGVGSPLHF. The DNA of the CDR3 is TGTGCCAGCAGTTTAATGCCAGGGGTTGGATCACCCCTCCACTTT.

The CDR3 nucleotides are TGTGCCAGCAGCTTAGTAGGTCCCGAGAGGCCTGGAAACACCATATATTTT. As protein: CASSLVGPERPGNTIYF. This chain links TRBV11-2 with TRBJ1-3; D remains ambiguous. V lost 1 base to trimming and J lost 2 bases, with 15 bases between them. The CDR3 length is 17 residues. Germline CDR1 and CDR2: SGHAT and FQNNGV.

This CDR3 reads CASSERELPSETQYF. The CDR3, as DNA: TGTGCCAGCAGTGAGCGCGAACTCCCGTCGGAGACCCAGTACTTC. The chain uses TRBV2 and TRBJ2-5; D gene ambiguous. V lost 3 bases, J lost 5 bases, and 16 bases lay in between. The germline V gene encodes CDR1 SNHLY and CDR2 FYNNEI. The length of the CDR3 is 15 residues.

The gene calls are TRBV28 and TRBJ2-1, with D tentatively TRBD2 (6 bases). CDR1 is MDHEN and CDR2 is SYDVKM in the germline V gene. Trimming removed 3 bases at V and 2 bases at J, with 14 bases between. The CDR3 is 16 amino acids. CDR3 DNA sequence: TGTGCCAGCAGTTTGACGGGGGTTCGCCCCTACAATGAGCAGTTCTTC. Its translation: CASSLTGVRPYNEQFF.

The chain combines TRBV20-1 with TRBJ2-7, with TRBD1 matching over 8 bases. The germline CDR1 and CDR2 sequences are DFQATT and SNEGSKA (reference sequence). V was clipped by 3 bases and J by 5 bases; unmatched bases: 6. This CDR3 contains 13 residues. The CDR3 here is CSASQQGAHEQYF. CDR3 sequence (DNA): TGCAGTGCTAGTCAGCAGGGGGCCCACGAGCAGTACTTC.

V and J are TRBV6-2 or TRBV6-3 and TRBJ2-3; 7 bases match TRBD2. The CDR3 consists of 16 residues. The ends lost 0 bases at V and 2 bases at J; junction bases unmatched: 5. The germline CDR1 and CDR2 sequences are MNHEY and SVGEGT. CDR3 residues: CASSYSVRETTDTQYF. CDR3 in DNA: TGTGCCAGCAGTTACTCGGTGCGGGAGACCACAGATACGCAGTATTTT.

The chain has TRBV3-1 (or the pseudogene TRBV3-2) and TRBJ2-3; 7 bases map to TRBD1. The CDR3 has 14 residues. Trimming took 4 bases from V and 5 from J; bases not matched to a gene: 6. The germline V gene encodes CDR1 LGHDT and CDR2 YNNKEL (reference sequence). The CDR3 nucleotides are TGTGCCAGCAGCCCCCGGACAGGACGAGATACGCAGTATTTT. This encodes CASSPRTGRDTQYF.

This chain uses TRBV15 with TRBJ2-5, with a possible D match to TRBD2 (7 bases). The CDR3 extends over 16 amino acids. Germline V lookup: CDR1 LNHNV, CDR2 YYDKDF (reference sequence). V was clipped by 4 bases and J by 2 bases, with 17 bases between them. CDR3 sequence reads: CATSKGGGGGQETQYF. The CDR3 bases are TGTGCCACCAGCAAAGGAGGAGGGGGAGGGCAAGAGACCCAGTACTTC.

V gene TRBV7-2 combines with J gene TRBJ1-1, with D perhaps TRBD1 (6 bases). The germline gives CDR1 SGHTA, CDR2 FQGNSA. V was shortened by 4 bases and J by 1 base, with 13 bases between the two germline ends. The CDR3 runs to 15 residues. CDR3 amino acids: CASSSAGQPNTEAFF. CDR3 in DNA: TGTGCCAGCAGCTCAGCTGGACAGCCGAACACTGAAGCTTTCTTT.

Here the CDR3 DNA reads TGTGCCAGCAGTGAAGAAAGGGGATGGGAGCAGTTCTTC. As protein: CASSEERGWEQFF. The chain recombines TRBV6-1 with TRBJ2-1; tentatively, D is TRBD1 (5 bases). The CDR3 extends over 13 amino acids. The V gene's germline CDR1 is MNHNS and CDR2 SASEGT. V was shortened by 1 base and J by 10 bases, with 11 bases between the two germline ends.

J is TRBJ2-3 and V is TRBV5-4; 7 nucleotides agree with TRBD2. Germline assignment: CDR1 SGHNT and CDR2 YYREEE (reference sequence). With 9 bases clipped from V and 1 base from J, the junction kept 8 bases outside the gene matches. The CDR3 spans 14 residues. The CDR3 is CATRGEAGTDTQYF. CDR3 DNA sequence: TGTGCCACCCGGGGGGAGGCCGGCACAGATACGCAGTATTTT.

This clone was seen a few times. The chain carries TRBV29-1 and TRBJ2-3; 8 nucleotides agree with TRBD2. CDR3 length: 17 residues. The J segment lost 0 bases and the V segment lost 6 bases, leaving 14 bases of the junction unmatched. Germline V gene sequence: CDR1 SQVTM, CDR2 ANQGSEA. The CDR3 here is CSVRAGGKPTSTDTQYF. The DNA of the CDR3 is TGCAGCGTACGGGCGGGGGGAAAACCAACTAGCACAGATACGCAGTATTTT.

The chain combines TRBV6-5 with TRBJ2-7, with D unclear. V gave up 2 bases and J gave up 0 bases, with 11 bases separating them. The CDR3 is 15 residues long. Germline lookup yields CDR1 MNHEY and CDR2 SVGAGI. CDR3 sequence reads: CASSYPLSVSYEQYF. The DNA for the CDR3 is TGTGCCAGCAGTTACCCCCTGAGCGTCTCCTACGAGCAGTACTTC.

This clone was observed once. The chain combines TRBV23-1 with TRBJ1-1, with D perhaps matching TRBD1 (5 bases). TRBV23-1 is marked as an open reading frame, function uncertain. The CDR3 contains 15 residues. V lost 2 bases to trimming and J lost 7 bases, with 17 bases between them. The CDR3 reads CASSQMAGRSDEAFF. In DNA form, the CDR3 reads TGCGCCAGCAGTCAAATGGCAGGGCGGTCGGATGAAGCTTTCTTT.

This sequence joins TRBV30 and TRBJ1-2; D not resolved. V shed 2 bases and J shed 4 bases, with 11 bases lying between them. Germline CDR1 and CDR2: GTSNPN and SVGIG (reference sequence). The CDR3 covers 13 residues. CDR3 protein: CAWSRPGGYGYTF. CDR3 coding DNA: TGTGCCTGGAGTAGGCCGGGTGGCTATGGCTACACCTTC.

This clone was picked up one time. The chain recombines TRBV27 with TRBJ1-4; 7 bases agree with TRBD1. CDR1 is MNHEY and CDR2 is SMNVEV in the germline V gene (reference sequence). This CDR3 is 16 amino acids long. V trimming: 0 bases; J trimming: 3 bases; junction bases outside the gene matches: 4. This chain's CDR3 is CASSLSARGPNEKLFF. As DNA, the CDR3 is TGTGCCAGCAGTTTATCGGCGAGGGGGCCTAATGAAAAACTGTTTTTT.